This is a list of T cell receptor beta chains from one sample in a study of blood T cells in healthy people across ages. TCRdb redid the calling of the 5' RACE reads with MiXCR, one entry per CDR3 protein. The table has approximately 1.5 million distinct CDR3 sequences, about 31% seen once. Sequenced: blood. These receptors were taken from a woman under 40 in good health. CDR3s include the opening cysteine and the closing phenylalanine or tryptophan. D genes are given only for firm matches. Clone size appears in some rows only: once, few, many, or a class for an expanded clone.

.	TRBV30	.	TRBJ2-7	TGTGCCTGGACGTCTGGCCGGAACTACGAGCAGTACTTC	CAWTSGRNYEQYF
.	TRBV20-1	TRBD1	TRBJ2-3	TGCAGTGCTAAGGGACAGGGGGCGCGGGGGAACACAGATACGCAGTATTTT	CSAKGQGARGNTDTQYF
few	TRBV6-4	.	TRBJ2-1	TGTGCCAGCAGCCAATACGGCGGGTCCTACAATGAGCAGTTCTTC	CASSQYGGSYNEQFF
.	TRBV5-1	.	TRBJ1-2	TGCGCCAGTAGCTTGGAGGGGATCTCCCTTGGGGTTCTCTATGGCTACACCTTC	CASSLEGISLGVLYGYTF
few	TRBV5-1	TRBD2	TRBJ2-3	TGCGCCAGCAGGTTGGGGACTAGCCAAACAGATACGCAGTATTTT	CASRLGTSQTDTQYF
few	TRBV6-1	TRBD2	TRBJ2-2	TGTGCCAGCAGTCCGGGGACTAGCGCAGGGGAGCTGTTTTTT	CASSPGTSAGELFF
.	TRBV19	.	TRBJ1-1	TGTGCCAGTAGGGACTTCCCCTCTGAAGCTTTCTTT	CASRDFPSEAFF
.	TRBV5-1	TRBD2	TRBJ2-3	TGCGCCAGCAGCTTGTCCCGGACTAGCGGGGGAAAAACCATGGATACGCAGTATTTT	CASSLSRTSGGKTMDTQYF
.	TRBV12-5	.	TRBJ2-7	TGTGCTAGTGTCCTGGGGGAAATGAGCTCCTACGAGCAGTACTTC	CASVLGEMSSYEQYF
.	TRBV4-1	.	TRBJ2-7	TGCGCCAGCAGCCAAAGTGGTTTTTACGAGCAGTACTTC	CASSQSGFYEQYF
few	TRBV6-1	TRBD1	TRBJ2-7	TGTGCCAGCAGTGACCCGGACAGGGGATACTACGAGCAGTACTTC	CASSDPDRGYYEQYF
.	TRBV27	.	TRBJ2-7	TGTGCCAGCAGTTTAGTCGTGGGAGGGCAGTACTTC	CASSLVVGGQYF
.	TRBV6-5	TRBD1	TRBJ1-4	TGTGCCAGCAGTCCACAGGGGCAGAATGGAAAACTGTTTTTT	CASSPQGQNGKLFF
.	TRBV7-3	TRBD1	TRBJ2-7	TGTGCCAGCAGCCGGTACAGGGGGAGCGAGCAGTACTTC	CASSRYRGSEQYF
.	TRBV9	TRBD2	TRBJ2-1	TGTGCCAGCAGCGTACGGGGACTAGAGGGGTCCAATGAGCAGTTCTTC	CASSVRGLEGSNEQFF
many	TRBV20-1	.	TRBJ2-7	TGTTCGGGACACCCCTACGAGCAGTACTTC	CSGHPYEQYF
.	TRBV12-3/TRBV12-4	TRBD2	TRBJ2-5	TGTGCCAGCACAGCGGGAGGTCCTCAAGAGACCCAGTACTTC	CASTAGGPQETQYF
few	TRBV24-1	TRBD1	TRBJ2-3	TGTGCCACCAGTGGCCTGACAGGGTCCGCAGATACGCAGTATTTT	CATSGLTGSADTQYF
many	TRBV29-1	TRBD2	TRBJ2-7	TGCAGCGTTATAGACTTAGCGGGACAGCAGTACTTC	CSVIDLAGQQYF
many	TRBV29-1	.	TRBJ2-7	TGCAGCGTGGTAGACGTCTCCTACGAGCAGTACTTC	CSVVDVSYEQYF
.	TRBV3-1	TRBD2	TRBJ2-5	TGTGCCAGCAGTGGCCAAGCGGGGTACCAAGAGACCCAGTACTTC	CASSGQAGYQETQYF
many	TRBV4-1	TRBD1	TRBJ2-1	TGCGCCAGCAGCCATTACGTTCAGGGGGCCAACAATGAGCAGTTCTTC	CASSHYVQGANNEQFF
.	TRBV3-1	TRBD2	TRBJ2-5	TGTGCCAGCAGCCACCCGGGACTAGCGTTGGGGGAGCAGTACTTC	CASSHPGLALGEQYF
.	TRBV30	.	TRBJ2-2	TGTGCCTGGAGTCCCCGGGGGAGATGGGACACCGGGGAGCTGTTTTTT	CAWSPRGRWDTGELFF
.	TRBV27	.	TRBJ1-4	TGTGCCAGCAGTTTCTCCCTTAATGAAAAACTGTTTTTT	CASSFSLNEKLFF
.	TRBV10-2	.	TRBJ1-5	TGCGCCAGCAGTGACAGGAGAAATTATCAGCCCCAGCATTTT	CASSDRRNYQPQHF
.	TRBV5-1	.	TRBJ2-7	TGCGCATCATATGAGGGGAACCACGAGCAGTACTTC	CASYEGNHEQYF
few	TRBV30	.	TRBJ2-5	TGTGCCTGGAGTGGAACGTGGGAGACCCAGTACTTC	CAWSGTWETQYF
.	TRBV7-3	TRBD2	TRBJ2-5	TGTGCCAACAGGCCGAGGTATCGCGGGGGAGATACGTACCAAGAGACCCAGTACTTC	CANRPRYRGGDTYQETQYF
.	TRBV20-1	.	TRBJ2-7	TGCAGTGCGGAAGAGCGCGAGCAGTACTTC	CSAEEREQYF
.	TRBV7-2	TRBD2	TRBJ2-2	TGTGCCAGCAGCTTAAACAGCGGGGGAGGCACCGGGGAGCTGTTTTTT	CASSLNSGGGTGELFF
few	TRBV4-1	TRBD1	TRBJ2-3	TGCGCCAGCAGCCAAGATGGGACAGCCGGCACAGATACGCAGTATTTT	CASSQDGTAGTDTQYF
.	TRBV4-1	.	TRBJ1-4	TGCGCCAGCAGCCACGACCAGGGGAACGAAAAACTGTTTTTT	CASSHDQGNEKLFF
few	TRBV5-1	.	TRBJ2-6	TGCGCCAGCAGAAATGACGTATCTGGGGCCAACGTCCTGACTTTC	CASRNDVSGANVLTF
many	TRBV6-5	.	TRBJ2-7	TGTGCCAGCAGTTACGAGGGCTACGAGCAGTACTTC	CASSYEGYEQYF
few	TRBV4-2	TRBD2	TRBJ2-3	TGTGCCAGCAGCCAAGGGGTAGCGGGGGACACAGATACGCAGTATTTT	CASSQGVAGDTDTQYF
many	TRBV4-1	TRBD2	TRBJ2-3	TGCGCCAGCTCCGGGAGGTTCTCTCAGGTGGCAGATACGCAGTATTTT	CASSGRFSQVADTQYF
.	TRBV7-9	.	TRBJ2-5	TGTGCCAGCAGCTTAGGTGACGGAGAGACCCAGTACTTC	CASSLGDGETQYF
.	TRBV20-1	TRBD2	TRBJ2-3	TGCAGTGTTAGACTAGCGGGGGGGAGAGATACGCAGTATTTT	CSVRLAGGRDTQYF